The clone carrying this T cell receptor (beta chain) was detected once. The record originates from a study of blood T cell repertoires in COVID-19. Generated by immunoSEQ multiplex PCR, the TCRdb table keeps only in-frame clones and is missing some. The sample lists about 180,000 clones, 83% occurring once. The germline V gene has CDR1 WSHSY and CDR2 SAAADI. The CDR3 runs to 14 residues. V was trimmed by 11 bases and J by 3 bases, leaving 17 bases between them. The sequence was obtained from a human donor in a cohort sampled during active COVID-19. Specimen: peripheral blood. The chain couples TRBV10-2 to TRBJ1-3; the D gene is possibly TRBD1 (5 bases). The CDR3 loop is CAGATGGSGNTIYF. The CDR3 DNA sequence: TGCGCCGGCGCTACGGGGGGTAGTGGAAACACCATATATTTT.